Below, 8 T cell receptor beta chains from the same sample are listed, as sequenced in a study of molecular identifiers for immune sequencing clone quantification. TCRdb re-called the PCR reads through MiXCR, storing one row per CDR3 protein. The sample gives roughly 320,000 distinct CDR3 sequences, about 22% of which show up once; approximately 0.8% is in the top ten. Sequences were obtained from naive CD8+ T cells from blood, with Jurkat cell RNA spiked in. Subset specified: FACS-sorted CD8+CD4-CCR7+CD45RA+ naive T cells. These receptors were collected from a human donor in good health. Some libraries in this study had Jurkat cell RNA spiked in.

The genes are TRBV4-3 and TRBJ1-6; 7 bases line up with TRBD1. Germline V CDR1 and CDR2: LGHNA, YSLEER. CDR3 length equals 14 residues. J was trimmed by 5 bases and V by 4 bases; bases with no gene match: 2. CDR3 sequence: CASSPGQNNSPLHF. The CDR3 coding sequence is TGCGCCAGCAGCCCGGGACAGAATAATTCACCCCTCCACTTT.

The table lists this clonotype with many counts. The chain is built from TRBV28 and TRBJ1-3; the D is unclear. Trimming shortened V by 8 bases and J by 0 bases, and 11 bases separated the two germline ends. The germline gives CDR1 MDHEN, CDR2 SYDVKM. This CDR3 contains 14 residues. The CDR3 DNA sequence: TGTGCCAGCGATACAAGCCGCTCTGGAAACACCATATATTTT. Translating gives CASDTSRSGNTIYF.

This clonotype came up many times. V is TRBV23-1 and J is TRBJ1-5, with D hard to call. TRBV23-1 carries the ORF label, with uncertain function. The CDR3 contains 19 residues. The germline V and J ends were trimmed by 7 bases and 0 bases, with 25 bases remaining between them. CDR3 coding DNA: TGCGCCAGCATTCCCCCTGGCTGCGCCCGAAATTATAGCAATCAGCCCCAGCATTTT. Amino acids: CASIPPGCARNYSNQPQHF.

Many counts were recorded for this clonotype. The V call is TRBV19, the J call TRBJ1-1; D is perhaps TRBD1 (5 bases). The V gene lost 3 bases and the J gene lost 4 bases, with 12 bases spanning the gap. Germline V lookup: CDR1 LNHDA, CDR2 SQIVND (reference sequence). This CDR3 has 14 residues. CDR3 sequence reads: CASSMAGVGTEAFF. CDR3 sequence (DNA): TGTGCCAGTAGTATGGCGGGGGTTGGCACTGAAGCTTTCTTT.

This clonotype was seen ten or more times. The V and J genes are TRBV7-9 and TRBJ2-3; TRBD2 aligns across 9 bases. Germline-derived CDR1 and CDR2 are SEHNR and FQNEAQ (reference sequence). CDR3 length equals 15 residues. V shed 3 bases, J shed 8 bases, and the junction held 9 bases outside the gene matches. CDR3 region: CASSFLAGTTGTQYF. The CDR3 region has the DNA TGTGCCAGCAGCTTTCTAGCGGGAACCACGGGTACGCAGTATTTT.

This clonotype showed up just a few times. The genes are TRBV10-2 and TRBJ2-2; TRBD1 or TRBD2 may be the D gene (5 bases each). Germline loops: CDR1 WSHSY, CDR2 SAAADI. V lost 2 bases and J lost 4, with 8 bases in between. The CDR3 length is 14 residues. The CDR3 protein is CASSEGTATGELFF. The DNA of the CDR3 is TGCGCCAGCAGTGAGGGGACGGCCACCGGGGAGCTGTTTTTT.

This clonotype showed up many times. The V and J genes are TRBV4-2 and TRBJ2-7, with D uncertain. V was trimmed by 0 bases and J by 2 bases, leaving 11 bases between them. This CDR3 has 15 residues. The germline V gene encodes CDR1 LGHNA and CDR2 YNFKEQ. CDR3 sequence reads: CASSQEGVSTYEQYF. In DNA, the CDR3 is TGTGCCAGCAGCCAAGAAGGAGTTTCGACCTACGAGCAGTACTTC.

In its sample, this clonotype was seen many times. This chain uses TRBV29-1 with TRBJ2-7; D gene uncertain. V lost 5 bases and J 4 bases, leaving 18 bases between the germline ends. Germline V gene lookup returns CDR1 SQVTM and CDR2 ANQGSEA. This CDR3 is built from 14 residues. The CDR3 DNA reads TGCAGCGTTATGGTGCTAAAAGTGGGATACGAGCAGTACTTC. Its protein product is CSVMVLKVGYEQYF.